This T cell receptor (beta chain) was recovered during a study of blood T cell repertoires in COVID-19. Study in general: Both acute and convalescent COVID-19 samples were obtained from the United States, Italy and Spain.

Per the study methods: Estimation of nucleated cell counts was performed using reference gene primer amplification. Data came from immunoSEQ multiplex PCR; TCRdb stores just in-frame clones and leaves some out. D and trimming come from the DNA, and the V and J calls and clone size come from that table. The sample carries roughly 120,000 clones, 85% recorded once. This CDR3 is 15 amino acids long. CDR1 and CDR2 (germline): SGHTA, FQGNSA. The V and J ends lost 5 bases and 4 bases respectively, with 17 bases between them. This receptor was taken from a woman aged 60 to 75 with COVID-19, enrolled during active disease. Sequencing input: peripheral blood. The chain is built from TRBV7-2 and TRBJ1-1; no clear D gene. The DNA for the CDR3 is TGTGCCAGCAGCCTCTACAGCTTAGAGGGCACTGAAGCTTTCTTT. This gives the protein CASSLYSLEGTEAFF.